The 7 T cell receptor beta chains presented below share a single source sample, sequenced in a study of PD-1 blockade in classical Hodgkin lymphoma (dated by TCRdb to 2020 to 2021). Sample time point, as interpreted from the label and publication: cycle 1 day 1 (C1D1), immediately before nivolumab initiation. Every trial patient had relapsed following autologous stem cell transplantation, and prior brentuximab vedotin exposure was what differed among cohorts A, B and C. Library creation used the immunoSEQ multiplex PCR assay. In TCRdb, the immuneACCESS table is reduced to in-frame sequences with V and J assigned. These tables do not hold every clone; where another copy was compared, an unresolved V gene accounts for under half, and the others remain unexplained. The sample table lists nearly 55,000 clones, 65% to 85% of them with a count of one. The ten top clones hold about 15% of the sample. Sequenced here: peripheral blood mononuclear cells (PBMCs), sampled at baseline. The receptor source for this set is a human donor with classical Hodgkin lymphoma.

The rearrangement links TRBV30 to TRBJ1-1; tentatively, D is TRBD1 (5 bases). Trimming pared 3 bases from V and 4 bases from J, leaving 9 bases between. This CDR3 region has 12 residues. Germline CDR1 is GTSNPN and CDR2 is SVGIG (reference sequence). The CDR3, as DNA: TGTGCCTGGAGATGGGGGATCACTGAAGCTTTCTTT. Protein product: CAWRWGITEAFF.

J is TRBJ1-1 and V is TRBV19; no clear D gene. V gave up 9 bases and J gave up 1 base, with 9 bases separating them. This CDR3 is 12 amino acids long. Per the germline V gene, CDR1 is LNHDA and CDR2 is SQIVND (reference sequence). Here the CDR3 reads CASRYRNTEAFF. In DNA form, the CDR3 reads TGTGCCAGCCGATACCGGAACACTGAAGCTTTCTTT. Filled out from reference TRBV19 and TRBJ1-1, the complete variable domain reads DGGITQSPKYLFRKEGQNVTLSCEQNLNHDAMYWYRQDPGQGLRLIYYSQIVNDFQKGDIAEGYSVSREKKESFPLTVTSAQKNPTAFYLCASRYRNTEAFFGQGTRLTVV.

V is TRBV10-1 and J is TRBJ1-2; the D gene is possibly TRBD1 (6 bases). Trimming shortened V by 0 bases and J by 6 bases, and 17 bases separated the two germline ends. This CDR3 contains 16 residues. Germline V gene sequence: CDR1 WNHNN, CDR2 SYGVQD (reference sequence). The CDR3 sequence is CASSESRGGWPDGYTF. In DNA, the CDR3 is TGCGCCAGCAGTGAGTCGAGAGGGGGGTGGCCTGATGGCTACACCTTC.

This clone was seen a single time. CDR3 protein: CASSFYGPSDTQYF. CDR3 coding DNA: TGTGCCAGCAGCTTCTACGGCCCTTCAGATACGCAGTATTTT. The chain has TRBV7-3 and TRBJ2-3, with D unclear. V lost 3 bases to trimming and J lost 4 bases, with 11 bases between them. The length of the CDR3 is 14 residues. Germline V lookup: CDR1 SGHTA, CDR2 FQGTGA.

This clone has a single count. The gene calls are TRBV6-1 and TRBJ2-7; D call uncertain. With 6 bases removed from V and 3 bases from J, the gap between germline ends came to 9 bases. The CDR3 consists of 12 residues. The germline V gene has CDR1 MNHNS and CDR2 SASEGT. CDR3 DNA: TGTGCCAGCAGCCCCCGGGTCTACGAGCAGTACGTC. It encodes CASSPRVYEQYV.

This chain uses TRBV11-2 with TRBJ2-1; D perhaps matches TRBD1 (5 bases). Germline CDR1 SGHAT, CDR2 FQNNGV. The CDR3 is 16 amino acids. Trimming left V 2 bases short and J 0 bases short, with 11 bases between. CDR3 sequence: CASSLRQPSSYNEQFF. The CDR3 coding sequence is TGTGCCAGCAGCTTAAGACAGCCCAGCTCCTACAATGAGCAGTTCTTC. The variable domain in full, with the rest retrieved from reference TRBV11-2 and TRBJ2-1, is EAGVAQSPRYKIIEKRQSVAFWCNPISGHATLYWYQQILGQGPKLLIQFQNNGVVDDSQLPKDRFSAERLKGVDSTLKIQPAKLEDSAVYLCASSLRQPSSYNEQFFGPGTRLTVL.

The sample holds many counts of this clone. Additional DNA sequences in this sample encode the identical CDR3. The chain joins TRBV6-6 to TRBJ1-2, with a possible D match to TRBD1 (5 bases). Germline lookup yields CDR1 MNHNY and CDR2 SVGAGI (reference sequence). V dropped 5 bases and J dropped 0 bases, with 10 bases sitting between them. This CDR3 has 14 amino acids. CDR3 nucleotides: TGTGCCAGCAGTCGACAGCGTGCTAACTATGGCTACACCTTC. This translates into CASSRQRANYGYTF.